The rows below give T cell receptor beta chains drawn from one sample of a study of T-cell reconstitution after alpha-beta-depleted transplantation in children. TCRdb reprocessed the PCR reads via MiXCR and lists one record per CDR3 protein. The table lists hundreds of thousands of distinct CDR3 sequences, about an eighth of them singletons. The material was PBMCs, mostly from graft donor cells, obtained 360 days after TCRalphabeta/CD19-depleted stem cell transplant. All receptors come from a male patient under 18 who had a stem cell transplant for acute myeloid leukemia, so the T cells may come from the graft donor. CDR3s include the opening cysteine and the closing phenylalanine or tryptophan. The D gene is left open where the match is weak. Only some rows state a clone size, as once, few, many or a class for expanded clones.

size	D	V	J	DNA	CDR3
few	NA	TRBV7-8	TRBJ2-2	TGTGCCAGCAGCTTACATATTCAGGGGTATGGCGGGGAGCTGTTTTTT	CASSLHIQGYGGELFF
NA	TRBD1	TRBV3-1	TRBJ2-7	TGTGCCAGCAGCCAAGATCAGTTAGGGACAGGGACGGAATACGAGCAGTACTTC	CASSQDQLGTGTEYEQYF
many	NA	TRBV10-3	TRBJ2-7	TGTGCCATCAGGGAGGGTCCTACATCCTACGAGCAGTACTTC	CAIREGPTSYEQYF
few	NA	TRBV6-6	TRBJ1-1	TGTGCCAGCAGCACTGTATGGGCTGAAGCTTTCTTT	CASSTVWAEAFF
many	NA	TRBV7-6	TRBJ2-3	TGTGCCAGCAGCTTAGCCACAGATACGCAGTATTTT	CASSLATDTQYF
NA	NA	TRBV12-3/TRBV12-4	TRBJ2-7	TGTGCCAGCAGTTTGGGGTCCCTGAGGTACGAGCAGTACTTC	CASSLGSLRYEQYF
NA	TRBD2	TRBV20-1	TRBJ2-3	TGCAGTGCTAGCGGGAGGTTGACAGATACGCAGTATTTT	CSASGRLTDTQYF
NA	NA	TRBV6-2/TRBV6-3	TRBJ2-7	TGTGCCAGCAGTAACCCGGTTACGGACGGATCCTACGAGCAGTACTTC	CASSNPVTDGSYEQYF
NA	TRBD1	TRBV7-3	TRBJ2-1	TGTGCCAGCAGCCTGGCGGCAGGGACAGGGTACTACAATGAGCAGTTCTTC	CASSLAAGTGYYNEQFF
NA	NA	TRBV9	TRBJ2-2	TGTGCCAGCAGCCCCGGGGACCCCGGGGAGCTGTTTTTT	CASSPGDPGELFF
NA	TRBD2	TRBV5-1	TRBJ2-3	TGCGCCAGCAGCAAGCGGGAGGTAGATACGCAGTATTTT	CASSKREVDTQYF
NA	TRBD1	TRBV18	TRBJ2-7	TGTGCCAGCCACTATAAGGACAGGGGACACCCCGAGCAGTACTTC	CASHYKDRGHPEQYF
NA	NA	TRBV19	TRBJ1-3	TGTGCCACCCAGGAGTTCTCTGGAAACACCATATATTTT	CATQEFSGNTIYF
few	TRBD2	TRBV10-3	TRBJ2-7	TGTGCCATCAAGAGAGGGCCGGGGGGCGAGCAGTACTTC	CAIKRGPGGEQYF
many	NA	TRBV20-1	TRBJ2-7	TGCAGTGCTCAAACAGGGAGGGGAGCGGCTTCCTACGAGCAGTACTTC	CSAQTGRGAASYEQYF
NA	NA	TRBV20-1	TRBJ1-6	TGCAGTGCTTTTAGGGGGGGGTATAATTCACCCCTCCACTTT	CSAFRGGYNSPLHF
few	NA	TRBV29-1	TRBJ2-2	TGCAGCGTTGCGGACATCGGGGAGCTGTTTTTT	CSVADIGELFF
few	NA	TRBV7-9	TRBJ2-1	TGTGCCAGCAGCTTAGTCGGGGCAGGTGAGCAGTTCTTC	CASSLVGAGEQFF
few	TRBD2	TRBV20-1	TRBJ2-7	TGCAGTAGAATTTCGATGGGGACTAGCGGGGAGAGCTCCTACGAGCAGTACTTC	CSRISMGTSGESSYEQYF
few	NA	TRBV15	TRBJ2-1	TGTGCCACCACTTCGGTCGGCAATGAGCAGTTCTTC	CATTSVGNEQFF
many	NA	TRBV6-2/TRBV6-3	TRBJ2-1	TGTGCCAGCACTATTACACCGAGGCCTGCCAATGAGCAGTTCTTC	CASTITPRPANEQFF
once	TRBD2	TRBV6-1	TRBJ2-2	TGTGCCAGCAGTCATGAACTAGCGATCGGGGAGCTGTTTTTT	CASSHELAIGELFF
few	NA	TRBV29-1	TRBJ2-7	TGCAGCGCCAGGAGGAACTACGAGCAGTACTTC	CSARRNYEQYF
NA	NA	TRBV14	TRBJ2-7	TGTGCCAGCAGCCAAGTTGGGTCTATACTACCTAGAGAGCAGTACTTC	CASSQVGSILPREQYF
many	NA	TRBV4-2	TRBJ2-3	TGTGCCAGCAGCCAAGAAGGGCTAGGGAGAGTTTCTAGCACAGATACGCAGTATTTT	CASSQEGLGRVSSTDTQYF
few	NA	TRBV15	TRBJ1-5	TGTGCCACCAGCAGAGGCCAGGGGAACAATCAGCCCCAGCATTTT	CATSRGQGNNQPQHF
NA	TRBD2	TRBV4-3	TRBJ2-2	TGCGCCAGCAGCCAAGTGGGCGGGAGTAACACCGGGGAGCTGTTTTTT	CASSQVGGSNTGELFF
many	NA	TRBV4-3	TRBJ1-1	TGCGCCAGCAGCCGCTCGGACTGGGGAGGAACTGAAGCTTTCTTT	CASSRSDWGGTEAFF
many	TRBD2	TRBV7-9	TRBJ2-7	TGTGCCAGCAGCCCGGGGGTTGGGACTAGTCCCCGTAAGGCGCAGTACTTC	CASSPGVGTSPRKAQYF
NA	TRBD1	TRBV20-1	TRBJ1-5	TGCAGTGCTAGAGATCCCCAGGGGGCATATAGCAATCAGCCCCAGCATTTT	CSARDPQGAYSNQPQHF
few	NA	TRBV15	TRBJ2-2	TGTGCCACCAGCAGCCCCCGGGACCCGAACACCGGGGAGCTGTTTTTT	CATSSPRDPNTGELFF
few	TRBD1	TRBV6-2/TRBV6-3	TRBJ2-2	TGTGCCAGCAGTTACCATCCAGGGGGCGCCGACACCGGGGAGCTGTTTTTT	CASSYHPGGADTGELFF
many	TRBD1	TRBV4-3	TRBJ2-3	TGCGCCAGCAGCCCCTACGGGGCCGGGACAGGAGGAGTAAGGACGCAGTATTTT	CASSPYGAGTGGVRTQYF
many	NA	TRBV7-2	TRBJ2-7	TGTGCCAGCAGCGAGGGACGTGCGAGGGAGCAGTACTTC	CASSEGRAREQYF
once	TRBD2	TRBV20-1	TRBJ2-1	TGCAGTGCTAGAGATCTTAAGCGGGACTACAATGAGCAGTTCTTC	CSARDLKRDYNEQFF
NA	TRBD1	TRBV28	TRBJ2-7	TGTGCCAGCAGTTCCGCAGGGGGCGATTCCTACGAGCAGTACTTC	CASSSAGGDSYEQYF
NA	NA	TRBV7-9	TRBJ1-3	TGTGCCAGCAGCTTAGCTGAAAACACCATATATTTT	CASSLAENTIYF